A single sample gave rise to the 9 T cell receptor beta chains below, sequenced in a study of human T cells and chemical hapten exposure. Time point of the sample: patch test 2, 6 weeks after DPC sensitization. The treatment: therapeutic diphenylcyclopropenone sensitization with weekly scalp DPC. TCRdb itself ran the RACE reads through MiXCR, one entry per CDR3 protein. The profile covers over 130,000 distinct CDR3 sequences, with approximately 10% appearing a single time and 1.3% to 1.5% taken by the ten largest. This sample comprised whole blood, obtained in connection with sensitization to the hapten diphenylcyclopropenone (DPC). These receptors were collected from a woman between 45 and 65 years old with alopecia areata. Some clones in this sample may be carry-over from other donors' samples.

This clonotype was recorded a few times. The rearrangement links TRBV3-1 to TRBJ1-2, with D unresolved. Trimming removed 4 bases at V and 6 bases at J, with 15 bases between. The CDR3 has 14 residues. CDR1 and CDR2 from the germline V gene are LGHDT and YNNKEL (reference sequence). CDR3 in amino acids: CASSRTQREDGYTF. Written as DNA, the CDR3 is TGTGCCAGCAGCCGGACCCAAAGGGAGGATGGCTACACCTTC.

The table lists this clonotype with a few counts. The chain links TRBV29-1 to TRBJ2-7, with D perhaps TRBD2 (6 bases). The CDR3 consists of 13 residues. Germline CDR1 and CDR2: SQVTM and ANQGSEA. The V and J ends lost 5 bases and 0 bases respectively, with 11 bases between them. The chain's CDR3 is CSVLGGNSYEQYF. DNA for the CDR3: TGCAGCGTTCTCGGAGGGAACTCCTACGAGCAGTACTTC.

This clonotype was picked up a small number of times. This sequence joins TRBV6-6 and TRBJ2-5, with D possibly matching TRBD2 (6 bases). The CDR3 is made up of 12 amino acids. CDR1 and CDR2 (germline): MNHNY, SVGAGI (reference sequence). The germline V and J ends were trimmed by 7 bases and 5 bases, with 11 bases remaining between them. The DNA for the CDR3 is TGTGCCAGCAAAGACAGCGGGGAGACCCAGTACTTC. The encoded protein is CASKDSGETQYF.

This clonotype has ten or more counts. This chain connects TRBV3-1 to TRBJ2-7, with 7 bases matching TRBD1. With 4 bases clipped from V and 7 bases from J, the junction kept 13 bases outside the gene matches. This CDR3 is 15 amino acids long. The germline V gene encodes CDR1 LGHDT and CDR2 YNNKEL (reference sequence). This chain's CDR3 is CASSRDLFPGQEQYF. The DNA for the CDR3 is TGTGCCAGCAGCCGGGATCTATTTCCGGGACAGGAGCAGTACTTC.

This clonotype turned up a few times. The chain recombines TRBV20-1 with TRBJ2-3; 10 bases map to TRBD2. This CDR3 has 13 residues. The germline V gene has CDR1 DFQATT and CDR2 SNEGSKA (reference sequence). Unmatched junction bases numbered 7, after V lost 7 bases and J lost 6 bases. The CDR3 DNA follows: TGCAGTGGTCTAGCGGGAGCAGGGGATACGCAGTATTTT. Protein sequence: CSGLAGAGDTQYF.

The chain couples TRBV6-1 to TRBJ1-1; 7 nucleotides line up with TRBD1. Trimming removed 8 bases from V and 2 bases from J; junction bases left unmatched: 5. Per germline, CDR1 MNHNS and CDR2 SASEGT. The CDR3 is 13 amino acids. CDR3: CASPGTANTEAFF. For the CDR3, the DNA is TGTGCCAGCCCTGGGACAGCTAACACTGAAGCTTTCTTT.

This clonotype was observed at least ten times. The chain carries TRBV5-1 and TRBJ2-1, with TRBD2 matching 13 bases. Unmatched junction bases numbered 6, after V lost 5 bases and J lost 7 bases. Looked up from germline, CDR1 is SGHRS and CDR2 is YFSETQ. The CDR3 sequence is 15 residues long. CDR3 nucleotide sequence: TGCGCCAGCAGGGTGGGACTAGCGGGATTAAATGAGCAGTTCTTC. Amino acids: CASRVGLAGLNEQFF.

Many counts were recorded for this clonotype. J is TRBJ2-1 and V is TRBV30; TRBD1 is a possible D gene (6 bases). V shed 5 bases and J shed 7 bases, with 9 bases lying between them. The CDR3 totals 11 residues. Germline V lookup: CDR1 GTSNPN, CDR2 SVGIG (reference sequence). The CDR3 bases are TGTGCCTGGGACAGGACGAATGAGCAGTTCTTC. Translating gives CAWDRTNEQFF.

This clonotype was detected ten times or more. The chain links TRBV7-2 to TRBJ2-5; D not certain. The CDR3 loop spans 15 amino acids. V lost 1 base, J lost 4 bases, and 13 bases lay in between. CDR1 is SGHTA and CDR2 is FQGNSA in the germline V gene. The CDR3 sequence is CASSLVGQLIETQYF. The CDR3 region has the DNA TGTGCCAGCAGCTTAGTCGGGCAGCTGATAGAGACCCAGTACTTC.